This is a list of T cell receptor beta chains from one sample in a study of T-cell memory formation after mild COVID-19. TCRdb called the 5' RACE reads again in MiXCR, with one record for every CDR3 protein. The sample holds about 560,000 distinct CDR3 sequences, roughly 20% seen once. Sequencing was performed on PBMCs or a T cell subset sorted from them (not recorded which). The receptors derive from an adult woman who had mild COVID-19 (a few samples of this study predate the infection). Cell type and time point are not known. The CDR3 runs from the conserved cysteine through the conserved F or W.

V	length	J	CDR3
TRBV12-3/TRBV12-4	14	TRBJ2-3	CASSTDRTTDTQYF
TRBV5-1	15	TRBJ2-7	CASSSGDRATSEQYF
TRBV18	14	TRBJ2-7	CASSPQDGSYEQYF
TRBV7-8	15	TRBJ2-5	CASSLAGGVQETQYF
TRBV14	12	TRBJ2-1	CASSRGANEQFF
TRBV4-3	18	TRBJ2-7	CASSQEGGRSPEIYEQYF
TRBV12-3/TRBV12-4	15	TRBJ2-5	CASSFGRRSQETQYF
TRBV6-4	15	TRBJ1-1	CASSVQGGTNTEAFF
TRBV27	14	TRBJ2-7	CASSLKGLFYEQYF
TRBV7-9	13	TRBJ1-4	CAGSTVTNEKLFF
TRBV12-3/TRBV12-4	11	TRBJ2-3	CATEYGDTQYF
TRBV29-1	13	TRBJ2-7	CSVGLAGGYEQYF
TRBV6-2/TRBV6-3	17	TRBJ2-7	CASNSRPGLAGLYEQYF
TRBV3-1	17	TRBJ2-3	CASSPSMGRLSTDTQYF
TRBV6-6	12	TRBJ2-3	CASRDDTDTQYF
TRBV6-5	13	TRBJ2-2	CASWTGHTGELFF
TRBV4-3	14	TRBJ2-1	CASSQGLAINEQFF
TRBV5-6	12	TRBJ1-5	CASTEGNQPQHF
TRBV7-9	16	TRBJ2-1	CASSFGRTGSRDEQFF
TRBV12-3/TRBV12-4	11	TRBJ1-2	CASTKGGLYTF
TRBV3-1	15	TRBJ1-3	CASSQGWISGNTIYF
TRBV12-3/TRBV12-4	15	TRBJ1-2	CASSPRQIYNYGYTF
TRBV24-1	15	TRBJ2-1	CAIAWSGSRHNEQFF
TRBV18	13	TRBJ2-7	CASSPRGSYEQYF
TRBV11-2	15	TRBJ1-5	CASSPLGEGNQPQHF
TRBV21-1	15	TRBJ2-3	CANRQGRISADTQYF
TRBV6-5	16	TRBJ2-5	CASSYSSGRSGETQYF
TRBV7-2	18	TRBJ2-3	CASSQVPLAGGPRDTQYF
TRBV19	18	TRBJ2-2	CASRSRFGALRGTGELFF